This T cell receptor (beta chain) originates from a study of identifying expanded T cells in peripheral blood. Findings of the study overall: Technical replicates showed roughly 1.2 changed clones; roughly two weeks about 16.4; four weeks 19. Variance in clone template counts between roughly 2-week samples significantly increased with total template count across all healthy donors.

The table lists this clone with many counts. The antigen is not known. Healthy donors had no documented immune events, such as infections, while sampled. Only in-frame clones appear in the TCRdb table, and some are missing; sequencing was by immunoSEQ multiplex PCR. The profile shows approximately 100,000 clones, around 89% of them singletons. The V segment lost 3 bases and the J segment 4 bases; nucleotides outside the gene matches: 5. There are 15 residues in the CDR3. Germline V gives CDR1 MDHEN, CDR2 SYDVKM. The material sequenced was blood. This sequence originates from a person aged 18-70 years in good health. The genes are TRBV28 and TRBJ2-1; 8 positions match TRBD1. The CDR3 DNA sequence: TGTGCCAGCAGTTTTGGGCAGGGGGCATACAATGAGCAGTTCTTC. Protein product: CASSFGQGAYNEQFF.